The sequence of this T cell receptor (beta chain) was determined in a study of cytomegalovirus exposure and HLA in healthy donors. Notes on the study in general: No immune exposure information besides CMV serostatus was available. An analysis was carried out later, and it reportedly showed fewer N-insertions in an Asian-associated ancestry cluster than the approximately 700-donor mean. High specificity and sensitivity for cytomegalovirus status were reported for the classifier. The study put some 150 TCR beta chains on its list as cytomegalovirus-associated.

The CDR3 covers 17 residues. In germline, CDR1 is LNHDA, CDR2 SQIVND (reference sequence). V was pared by 10 bases and J by 2 bases, with 11 bases of the junction left unmatched. PCR used 60 Vbeta primers and 13 Jbeta primers. This table comes from immunoSEQ multiplex PCR, and its TCRdb copy is limited to in-frame clones, with some not included. The sample consists of over 150,000 clones, 70% to 85% of them appearing once. The table lists this clone with a few counts. Its antigen is unidentified. This receptor was obtained from a woman aged 55-69 years in good health and CMV-seropositive. The chain recombines TRBV19 with TRBJ2-7, with TRBD2 matching 16 bases. Sequencing was performed on PBMCs. CDR3 bases: TGTGCCACCAAGGGACTAGCGGGAGGGACCCAGACCTACGAGCAGTACTTC. The encoded protein is CATKGLAGGTQTYEQYF.